This T cell receptor beta chain was identified in a study of CD8+ T cells in alopecia areata. CDR3 size: 14 residues. Per the germline V gene, CDR1 is SEHNR and CDR2 is FQNEAQ (reference sequence). The germline V and J ends were trimmed by 7 bases and 0 bases, with 12 bases remaining between them. The treatment is: oral pan-JAK inhibitor, 5-10 mg twice daily. General observations from the study: Scalp and blood retained many expanded lesional clones during tofacitinib.

As regards this clone: As yet, its antigen is unknown.

Extracted RNA was reverse transcribed, and the resulting cDNA served as sequencing template. Libraries were prepared by immunoSEQ multiplex PCR; TCRdb keeps only in-frame clonotypes and omits some of them. The sample lists about 190,000 clones; approximately 56% were seen once. The specimen comprised CD4+ T cells sorted from blood, sampled at week 4, from a patient treated with tofacitinib. This rearrangement joins TRBV7-9 to TRBJ1-1, with D perhaps matching TRBD1 (6 bases). The TCR comes from a human donor with alopecia areata. The CDR3 spells CASKLTGLNTEAFF. As DNA, the CDR3 is TGTGCCAGCAAGCTGACAGGTCTGAACACTGAAGCTTTCTTT.